The clone carrying this TCR beta chain was seen more than once but under ten times. What it binds is not known. This sample was taken from a study of T cells after yellow fever vaccination. Study-wide points: Once the booster was given, most primary-vaccination clones reappeared, at approximately 97% for CD4 and approximately 88% for CD8.

MiXCR was run by TCRdb on the 5' RACE reads, yielding one entry per CDR3 protein. Of fewer than 350,000 distinct CDR3 sequences listed, less than 4.5% are singletons. Germline assignment: CDR1 LNHDA and CDR2 SQIVND (reference sequence). The CDR3 has 16 residues. Trimming shortened V by 4 bases and J by 0 bases, and 13 bases separated the two germline ends. This material consisted of PBMCs, taken on the day of the yellow fever booster vaccination. The rearrangement joins TRBV19 to TRBJ2-1; D could derive from TRBD1 or TRBD2 (5 bases each). The receptor was derived from a man between 18 and 35 years old who received the YFV17D yellow fever vaccine. The CDR3 DNA reads as TGTGCCAGTAGTAAGGGGCTTGGGAGCTCCTACAATGAGCAGTTCTTC. Its translation: CASSKGLGSSYNEQFF.